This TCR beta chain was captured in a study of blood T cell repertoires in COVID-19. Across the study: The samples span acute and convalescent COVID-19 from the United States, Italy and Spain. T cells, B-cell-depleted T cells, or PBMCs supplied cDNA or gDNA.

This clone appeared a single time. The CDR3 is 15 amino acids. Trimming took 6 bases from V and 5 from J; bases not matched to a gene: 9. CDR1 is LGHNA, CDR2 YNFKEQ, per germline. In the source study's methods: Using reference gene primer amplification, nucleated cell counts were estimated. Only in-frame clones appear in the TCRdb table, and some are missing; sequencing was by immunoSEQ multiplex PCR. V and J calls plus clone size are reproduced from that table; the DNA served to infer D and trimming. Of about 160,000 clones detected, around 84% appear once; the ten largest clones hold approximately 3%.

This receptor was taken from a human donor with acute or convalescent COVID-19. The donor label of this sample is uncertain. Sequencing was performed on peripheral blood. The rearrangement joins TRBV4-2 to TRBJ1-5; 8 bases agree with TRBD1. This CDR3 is CASSQGARTDQPQHF. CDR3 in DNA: TGTGCCAGCAGTCAGGGGGCTAGGACTGATCAGCCCCAGCATTTT.